This T cell receptor beta chain was identified in a study of shared clonotypes between healthy human individuals. Points from the study as a whole: Sharing of clonotypes among donors was expected to vary with sequencing depth.

V was pared by 7 bases and J by 15 bases, with 21 bases of the junction left unmatched. CDR1 is MDHEN, CDR2 SYDVKM, per germline. The CDR3 spans 15 residues. This clone was detected only a few times. Antigen specificity is unknown. TCRdb's table, derived via immunoSEQ multiplex PCR, lists solely in-frame clones and lacks some. The data show roughly 1,000,000 clones, roughly 74% seen once. The chain carries TRBV28 and TRBJ1-5, with TRBD1 identical over 7 bases. This clonotype was sampled from a man between 18 and 35 years old in good health. Some clones in this sample may be carry-over from other donors' samples. The sequenced sample consisted of memory CD4+ T cells from PBMCs. As for subset: CD45RA-negative fraction. The CDR3 DNA reads as TGTGCCAGCACAGAGACAGACAGGGTTCGCATGGAACCGCATTTT. It codes for CASTETDRVRMEPHF.